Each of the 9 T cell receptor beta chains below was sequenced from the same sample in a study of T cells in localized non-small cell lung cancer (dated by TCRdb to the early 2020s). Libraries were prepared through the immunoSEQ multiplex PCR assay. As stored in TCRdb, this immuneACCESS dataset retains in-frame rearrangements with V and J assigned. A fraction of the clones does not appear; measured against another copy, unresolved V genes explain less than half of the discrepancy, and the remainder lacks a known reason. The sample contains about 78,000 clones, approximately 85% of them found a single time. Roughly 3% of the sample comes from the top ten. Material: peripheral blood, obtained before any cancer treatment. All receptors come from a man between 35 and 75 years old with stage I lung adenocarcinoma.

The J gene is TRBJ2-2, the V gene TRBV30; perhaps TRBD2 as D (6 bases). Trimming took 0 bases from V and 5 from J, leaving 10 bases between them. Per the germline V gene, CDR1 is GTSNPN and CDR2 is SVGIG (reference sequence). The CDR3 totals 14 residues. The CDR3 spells CAWSVRGLTGELFF. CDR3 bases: TGTGCCTGGAGTGTACGGGGGTTAACCGGGGAGCTGTTTTTT.

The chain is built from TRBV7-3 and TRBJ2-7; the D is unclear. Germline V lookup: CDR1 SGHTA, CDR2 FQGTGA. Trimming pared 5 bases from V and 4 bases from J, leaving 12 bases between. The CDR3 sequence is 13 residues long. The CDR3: CASSTQKGYEQYF. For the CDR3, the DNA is TGTGCCAGCAGCACTCAAAAGGGATACGAGCAGTACTTC.

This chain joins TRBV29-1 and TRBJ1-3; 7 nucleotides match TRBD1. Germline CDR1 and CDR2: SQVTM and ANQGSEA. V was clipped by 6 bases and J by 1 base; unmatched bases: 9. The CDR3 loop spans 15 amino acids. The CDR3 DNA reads TGCAGCGTCGCTAACAGGGGAGCATCTGGAAACACCATATATTTT. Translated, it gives CSVANRGASGNTIYF.

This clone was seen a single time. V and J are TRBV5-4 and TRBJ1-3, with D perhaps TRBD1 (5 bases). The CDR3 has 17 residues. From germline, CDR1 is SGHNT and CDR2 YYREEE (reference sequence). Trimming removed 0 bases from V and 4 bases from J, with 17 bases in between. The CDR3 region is CASSLASPGLLGNTIYF. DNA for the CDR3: TGTGCCAGCAGCTTGGCAAGTCCAGGGTTACTGGGAAACACCATATATTTT.

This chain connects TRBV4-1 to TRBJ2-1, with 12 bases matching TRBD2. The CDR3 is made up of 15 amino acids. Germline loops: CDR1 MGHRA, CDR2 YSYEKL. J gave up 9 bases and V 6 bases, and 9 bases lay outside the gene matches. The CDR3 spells CASSMLAGGPGEQFF. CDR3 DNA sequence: TGCGCCAGCAGTATGCTAGCGGGAGGGCCCGGTGAGCAGTTCTTC.

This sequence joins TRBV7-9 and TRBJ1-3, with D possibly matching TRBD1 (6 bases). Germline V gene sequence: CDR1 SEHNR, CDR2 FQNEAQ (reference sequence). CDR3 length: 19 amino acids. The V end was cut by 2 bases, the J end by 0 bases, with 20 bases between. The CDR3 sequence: CASSLLGAGAQNSGNTIYF. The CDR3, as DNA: TGTGCCAGCAGCTTATTAGGTGCAGGGGCACAAAACTCTGGAAACACCATATATTTT.

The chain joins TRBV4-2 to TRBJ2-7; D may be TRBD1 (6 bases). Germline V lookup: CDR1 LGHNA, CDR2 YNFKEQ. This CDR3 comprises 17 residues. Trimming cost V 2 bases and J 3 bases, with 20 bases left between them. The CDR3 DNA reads TGTGCCAGCAGCCAACCATCTCAGGGGAATTTGGTCTACGAGCAGTACTTC. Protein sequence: CASSQPSQGNLVYEQYF.

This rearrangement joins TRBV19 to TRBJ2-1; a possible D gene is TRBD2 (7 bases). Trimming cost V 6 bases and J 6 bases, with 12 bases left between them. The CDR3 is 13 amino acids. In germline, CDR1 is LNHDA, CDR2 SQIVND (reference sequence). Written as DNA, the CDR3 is TGTGCCAGTAGGGTGGGGGGGCCCAATGAGCAGTTCTTC. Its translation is CASRVGGPNEQFF.

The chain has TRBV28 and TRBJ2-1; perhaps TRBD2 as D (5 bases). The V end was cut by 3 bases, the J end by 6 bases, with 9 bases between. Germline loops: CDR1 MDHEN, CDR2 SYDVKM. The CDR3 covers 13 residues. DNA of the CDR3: TGTGCCAGCAGTTTCCGCGGGCTCAATGAGCAGTTCTTC. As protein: CASSFRGLNEQFF.